This T cell receptor beta chain was recovered during a study of molecular identifiers for immune sequencing clone quantification. Study outcomes and limitations: Highly expanded clones may be undercounted when identical TCR molecules share barcodes. Under 1% of molecules in naive cells, but over 98% of effector molecules, belonged to clones above 20 RNA copies.

Germline values: CDR1 SGHRS, CDR2 YFSETQ. The trim removed 5 bases at V and 0 bases at J, leaving 6 bases unmatched. This CDR3 is built from 15 residues. Sorting recovered naive CD8 T cells on a CD8+CD4-CCR7+CD45RA+ profile. MiXCR, applied by TCRdb to the PCR reads, yields one record per CDR3 protein. The data contain over 550,000 distinct CDR3 sequences, about 25% of them singletons. This clonotype has ten or more counts. The antigen is unknown. The sample taken for sequencing was naive CD8+ T cells from blood, with Jurkat cell RNA spiked in. Subset denoted: FACS-sorted CD8+CD4-CCR7+CD45RA+ naive T cells. This TCR derives from a human donor in good health. Some libraries in this study had Jurkat cell RNA spiked in. V gene TRBV5-1 combines with J gene TRBJ2-3; TRBD1 matches 7 bases. The CDR3 reads CASSRGQASTDTQYF. CDR3 in DNA: TGCGCCAGCAGTCGCGGACAGGCTAGCACAGATACGCAGTATTTT.